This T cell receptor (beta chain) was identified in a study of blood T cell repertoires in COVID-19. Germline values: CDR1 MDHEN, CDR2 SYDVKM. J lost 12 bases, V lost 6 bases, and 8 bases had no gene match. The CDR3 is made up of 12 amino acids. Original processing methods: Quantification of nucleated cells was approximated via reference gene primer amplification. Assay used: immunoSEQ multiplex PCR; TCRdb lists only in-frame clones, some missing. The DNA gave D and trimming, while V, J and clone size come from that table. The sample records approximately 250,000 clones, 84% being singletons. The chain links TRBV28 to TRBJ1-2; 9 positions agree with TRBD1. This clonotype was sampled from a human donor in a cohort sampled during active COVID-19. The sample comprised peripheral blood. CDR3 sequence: CASRSGGQGNTF. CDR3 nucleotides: TGTGCCAGCAGGTCGGGGGGACAGGGCAACACCTTC.